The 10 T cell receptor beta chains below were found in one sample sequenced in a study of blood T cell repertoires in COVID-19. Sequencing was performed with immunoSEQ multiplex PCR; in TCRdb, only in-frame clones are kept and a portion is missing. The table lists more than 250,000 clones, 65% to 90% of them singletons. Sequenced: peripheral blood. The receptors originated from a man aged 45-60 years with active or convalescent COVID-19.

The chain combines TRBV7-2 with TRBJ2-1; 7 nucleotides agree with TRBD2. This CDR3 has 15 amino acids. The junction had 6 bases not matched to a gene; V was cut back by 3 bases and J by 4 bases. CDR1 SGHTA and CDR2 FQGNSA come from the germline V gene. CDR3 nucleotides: TGTGCCAGCAGCTTTGGGGACTACCGATACAATGAGCAGTTCTTC. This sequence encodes CASSFGDYRYNEQFF.

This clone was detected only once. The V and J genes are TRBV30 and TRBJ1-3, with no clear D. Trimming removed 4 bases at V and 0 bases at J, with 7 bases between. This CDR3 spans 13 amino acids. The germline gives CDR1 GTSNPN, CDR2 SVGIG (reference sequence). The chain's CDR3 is CAWTGISGNTIYF. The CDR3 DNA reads TGTGCCTGGACAGGTATCTCTGGAAACACCATATATTTT.

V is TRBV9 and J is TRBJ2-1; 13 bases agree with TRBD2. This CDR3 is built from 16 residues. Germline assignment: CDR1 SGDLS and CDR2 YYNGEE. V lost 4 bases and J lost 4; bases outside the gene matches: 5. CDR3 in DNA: TGTGCCAGCAGCCAAACTAGCGGGAGGGAGTACAATGAGCAGTTCTTC. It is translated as CASSQTSGREYNEQFF.

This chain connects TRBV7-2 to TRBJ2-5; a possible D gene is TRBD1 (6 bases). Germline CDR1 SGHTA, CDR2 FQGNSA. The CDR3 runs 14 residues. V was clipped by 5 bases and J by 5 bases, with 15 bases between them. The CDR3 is CASSPPRGRETQYF. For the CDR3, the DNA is TGTGCCAGCAGCCCCCCCAGGGGAAGGGAGACCCAGTACTTC.

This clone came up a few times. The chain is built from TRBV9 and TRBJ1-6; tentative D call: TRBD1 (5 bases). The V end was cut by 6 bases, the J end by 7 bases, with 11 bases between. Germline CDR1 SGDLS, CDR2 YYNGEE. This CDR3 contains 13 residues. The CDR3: CASTFGGNSPLHF. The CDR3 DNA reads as TGTGCCAGCACCTTCGGGGGGAATTCACCCCTCCACTTT.

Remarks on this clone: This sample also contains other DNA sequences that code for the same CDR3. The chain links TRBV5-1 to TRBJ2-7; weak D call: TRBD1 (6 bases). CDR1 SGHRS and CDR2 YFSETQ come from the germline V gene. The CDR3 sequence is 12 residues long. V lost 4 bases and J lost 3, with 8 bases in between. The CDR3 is CASSQDSYEQYF. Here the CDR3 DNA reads TGCGCCAGCAGCCAGGACAGCTACGAGCAGTACTTC.

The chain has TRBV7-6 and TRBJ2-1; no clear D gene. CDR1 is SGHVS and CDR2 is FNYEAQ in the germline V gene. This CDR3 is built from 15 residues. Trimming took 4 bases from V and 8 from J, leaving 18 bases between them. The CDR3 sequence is CASSSAEEYVDEQFF. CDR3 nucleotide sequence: TGTGCCAGCAGCTCTGCCGAGGAGTACGTCGATGAGCAGTTCTTC.

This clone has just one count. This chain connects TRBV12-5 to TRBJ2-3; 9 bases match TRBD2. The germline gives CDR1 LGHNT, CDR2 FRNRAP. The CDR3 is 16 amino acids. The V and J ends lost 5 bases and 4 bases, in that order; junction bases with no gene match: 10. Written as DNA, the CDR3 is TGTGCTAGTGGTACCAGTGGCGGGAGGGATGCAGATACGCAGTATTTT. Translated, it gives CASGTSGGRDADTQYF.

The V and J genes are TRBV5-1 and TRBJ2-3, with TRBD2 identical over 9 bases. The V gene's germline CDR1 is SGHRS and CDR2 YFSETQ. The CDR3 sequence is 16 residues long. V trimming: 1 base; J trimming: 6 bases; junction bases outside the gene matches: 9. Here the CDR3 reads CASSLSPLAGPDTQYF. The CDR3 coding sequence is TGCGCCAGCAGCTTGTCCCCTCTAGCGGGACCGGATACGCAGTATTTT.

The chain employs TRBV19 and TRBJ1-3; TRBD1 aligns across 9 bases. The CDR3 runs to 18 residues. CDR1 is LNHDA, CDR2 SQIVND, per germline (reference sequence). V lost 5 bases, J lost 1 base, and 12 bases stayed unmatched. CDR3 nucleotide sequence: TGTGCCAGTAGTCGGGACAGGGCCCACCTTAGATCTGGAAACACCATATATTTT. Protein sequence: CASSRDRAHLRSGNTIYF.